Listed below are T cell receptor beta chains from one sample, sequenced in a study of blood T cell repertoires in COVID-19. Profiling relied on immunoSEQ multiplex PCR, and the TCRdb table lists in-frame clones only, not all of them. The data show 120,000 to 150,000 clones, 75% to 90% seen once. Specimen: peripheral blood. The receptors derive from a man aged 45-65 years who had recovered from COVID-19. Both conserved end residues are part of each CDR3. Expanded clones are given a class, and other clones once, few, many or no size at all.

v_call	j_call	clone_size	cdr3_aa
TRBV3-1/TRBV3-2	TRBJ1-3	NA	CASSLTAAGIGNTIYF
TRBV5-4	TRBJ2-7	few	CASSSYSEQYF
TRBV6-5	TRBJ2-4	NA	CASSYLGPGGIQYF
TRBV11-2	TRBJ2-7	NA	CASSLDNYEQYF
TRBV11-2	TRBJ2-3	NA	CASSLEGGRTDTQYF
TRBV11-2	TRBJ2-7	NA	CASSLEARGDEQYF
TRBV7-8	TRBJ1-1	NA	CASSLALAGPTEAFF
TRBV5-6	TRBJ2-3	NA	CASSPGGGSTDTQYF
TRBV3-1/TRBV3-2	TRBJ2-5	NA	CASSLHSGAYQETQYF
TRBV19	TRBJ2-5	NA	CASRQDRIGETQYF
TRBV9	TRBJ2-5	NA	CASSLRLDKETQYF
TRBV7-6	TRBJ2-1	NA	CASSFPRLARFNEQFF
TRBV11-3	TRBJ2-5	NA	CASRSSGEETQYF
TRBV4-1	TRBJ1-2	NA	CASSQERRQAYGYTF
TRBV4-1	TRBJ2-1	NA	CASSHQGRARGPSYNEQFF
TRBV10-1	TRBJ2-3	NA	CARWKCRQTSTDTQYF
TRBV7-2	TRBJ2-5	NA	CASSSKRLAGPGETQYF
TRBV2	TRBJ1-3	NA	CASSENSIGSGNTIYF
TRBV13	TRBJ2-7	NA	CASSLTGTQNSYEQYF
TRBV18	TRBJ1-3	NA	CASSAGTVTSGNTIYF